The clone carrying this T cell receptor beta chain occurred a few times. The data were taken from a study of shared T cell receptors in the human thymus. The length of the CDR3 is 14 residues. CDR1 and CDR2 (germline): SGHTA, FQGNSA. The V end lost 1 base, the J end lost 5 bases, and 12 bases lay between the germline ends. Method: immunoSEQ multiplex PCR; TCRdb's copy keeps in-frame clones and lacks some. Of 550,000 to 800,000 clones in the sample, 75% to 90% are singletons; the top ten hold more than 0.01%. The same sample was also studied in work on human thymus T cells. Per that study: During corrective heart surgery, resections were taken, and the thymus tissue came from them. Apparent bias marked the V and J gene usage of thymic and blood repertoires. The related literature has documented a marked overlap of thymic repertoires among unrelated individuals.

The sample consisted of thymocytes. The chain joins TRBV7-2 to TRBJ2-7, with D possibly TRBD2 on 6 matching bases. The receptor's source is a girl under three years old with a congenital heart defect. The CDR3 region is CASSLGGDPHEQYF. Written as DNA, the CDR3 is TGTGCCAGCAGCTTAGGGGGGGACCCCCACGAGCAGTACTTC.